The clone carrying this T cell receptor beta chain was recorded a few times. This sample was included in a study of shared clonotypes between healthy human individuals. This CDR3 has 15 amino acids. CDR1 is LNHDA and CDR2 is SQIVND in the germline V gene (reference sequence). Trimming stripped 3 bases from V and 2 bases from J, with 14 bases between. How the authors handled the data: ImmunoSEQ junction-only sequences lacked quality scores, so their filtering differed. Some clones are missing from TCRdb's copy, which holds only in-frame ones; the method was immunoSEQ multiplex PCR. That table is the source of V, J and clone size, and D and trimming were worked out from the DNA. The sample holds hundreds of thousands of clones, around 78% seen once.

The material sequenced was PBMCs. This chain connects TRBV19 to TRBJ2-7; D remains unclear. The receptor was isolated from a woman aged 35 to 49 in good health. Some clones in this sample may be carry-over from other donors' samples. The CDR3 DNA sequence: TGTGCCAGTAGTATCAGCCCCAGAGTCACCTACGAGCAGTACTTC. Translated: CASSISPRVTYEQYF.